This T cell receptor (beta chain) is drawn from a study of blood T cell repertoires in COVID-19. Study at large: Sources were T cells, B-cell-depleted T cells, or PBMCs; the material itself was cDNA or gDNA.

In its sample, this clone was seen a few times. How the authors handled the data: Amplification of reference gene primers was used by the study to estimate nucleated cell counts. The assay was immunoSEQ multiplex PCR, and TCRdb's table has in-frame clones only and misses some. The V and J calls and clone size were taken over from that table, and D and trimming were inferred from the DNA. Seen here are about 400,000 clones, around 86% observed once, and the top ten hold under 1.5%. Germline CDR1 is ENHRY and CDR2 is SYGVKD. The CDR3 consists of 13 residues. The V end lost 5 bases, the J end lost 3 bases, and 8 bases lay between the germline ends.

This clonotype was obtained from a woman aged 30 to 39 with active or convalescent COVID-19. The chain is built from TRBV10-3 and TRBJ1-5; D not resolved. Sequencing was performed on peripheral blood. The CDR3 DNA reads as TGTGCCATCAGTAACAGAGACAATCAGCCCCAGCATTTT. Its protein is CAISNRDNQPQHF.